This T cell receptor beta chain was identified during a study of blood T cell repertoires in COVID-19. Study overall: Acute and convalescent COVID-19 specimens originated in the United States, Italy and Spain.

In this sample, this clone turned up a few times. Sequencing was performed with immunoSEQ multiplex PCR; in TCRdb, only in-frame clones are kept and a portion is missing. The sample records 200,000 or so clones, about 78% being singletons. The V and J ends lost 0 bases and 7 bases, in that order; junction bases with no gene match: 9. The CDR3 runs to 17 residues. CDR1 LNHNV and CDR2 YYDKDF come from the germline V gene (reference sequence). This TCR was sampled from a woman in her seventies with acute or convalescent COVID-19. Sequencing was performed on peripheral blood. The chain uses TRBV15 and TRBJ2-1, with 10 bases identical to TRBD2. The CDR3: CATSRDGKLAGKNEQFF. The CDR3 nucleotides read TGTGCCACCAGCAGAGATGGGAAACTAGCGGGAAAGAATGAGCAGTTCTTC.